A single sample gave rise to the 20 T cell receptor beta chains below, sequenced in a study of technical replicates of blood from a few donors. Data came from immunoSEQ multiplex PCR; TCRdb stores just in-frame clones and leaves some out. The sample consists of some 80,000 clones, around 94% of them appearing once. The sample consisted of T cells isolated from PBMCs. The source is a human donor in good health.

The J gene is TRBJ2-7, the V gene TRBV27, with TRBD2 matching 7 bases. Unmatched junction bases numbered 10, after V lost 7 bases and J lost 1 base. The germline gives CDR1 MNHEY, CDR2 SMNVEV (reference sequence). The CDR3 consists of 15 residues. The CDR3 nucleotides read TGTGCCAGCACGTCATTAGCGGGTCCTTCCTACGAGCAGTACTTC. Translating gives CASTSLAGPSYEQYF.

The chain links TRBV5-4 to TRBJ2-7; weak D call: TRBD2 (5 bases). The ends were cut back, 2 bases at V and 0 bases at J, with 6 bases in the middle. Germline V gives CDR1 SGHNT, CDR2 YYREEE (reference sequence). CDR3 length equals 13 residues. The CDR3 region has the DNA TGTGCCAGCAGCTTAGGGAGCTCCTACGAGCAGTACTTC. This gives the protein CASSLGSSYEQYF.

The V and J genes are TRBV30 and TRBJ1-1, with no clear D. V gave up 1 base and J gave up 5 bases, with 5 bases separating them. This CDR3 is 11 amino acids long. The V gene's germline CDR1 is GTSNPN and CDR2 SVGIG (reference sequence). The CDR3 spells CAWSASTEAFF. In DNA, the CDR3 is TGTGCCTGGAGTGCCTCGACTGAAGCTTTCTTT.

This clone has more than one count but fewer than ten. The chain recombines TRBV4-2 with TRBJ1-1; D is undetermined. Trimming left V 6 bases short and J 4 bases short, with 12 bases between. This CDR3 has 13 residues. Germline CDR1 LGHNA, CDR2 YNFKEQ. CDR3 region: CASRVSMSTEAFF. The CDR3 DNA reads TGTGCCAGCAGGGTTTCGATGAGCACTGAAGCTTTCTTT.

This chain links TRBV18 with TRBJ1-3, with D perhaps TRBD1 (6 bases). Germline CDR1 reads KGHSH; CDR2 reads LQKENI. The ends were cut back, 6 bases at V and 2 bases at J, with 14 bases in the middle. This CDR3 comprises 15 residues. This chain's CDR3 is CASSQDRSTGNTIYF. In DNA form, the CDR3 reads TGTGCCAGCTCCCAGGACAGATCTACTGGAAACACCATATATTTT. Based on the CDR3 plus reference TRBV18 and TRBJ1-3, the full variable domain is NAGVMQNPRHLVRRRGQEARLRCSPMKGHSHVYWYRQLPEEGLKFMVYLQKENIIDESGMPKERFSAEFPKEGPSILRIQQVVRGDSAAYFCASSQDRSTGNTIYFGEGSWLTVV.

Written as DNA, the CDR3 is TGCGCCAGCAGCTTGGGGGCTGATACTAGCGGGATACAAGAGACCCAGTACTTC. Protein product: CASSLGADTSGIQETQYF. The chain joins TRBV5-1 to TRBJ2-5, with 10 bases matching TRBD2. The CDR3 contains 18 residues. From germline, CDR1 is SGHRS and CDR2 YFSETQ. V shed 0 bases, J shed 2 bases, and the junction held 10 bases outside the gene matches. The variable domain in full, completed from reference TRBV5-1 and TRBJ2-5, reads KAGVTQTPRYLIKTRGQQVTLSCSPISGHRSVSWYQQTPGQGLQFLFEYFSETQRNKGNFPGRFSGRQFSNSRSEMNVSTLELGDSALYLCASSLGADTSGIQETQYFGPGTRLLVL.

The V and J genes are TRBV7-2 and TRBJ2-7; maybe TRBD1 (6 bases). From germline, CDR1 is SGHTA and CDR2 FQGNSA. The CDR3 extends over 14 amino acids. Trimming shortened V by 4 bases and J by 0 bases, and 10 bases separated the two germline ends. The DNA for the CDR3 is TGTGCCAGCAGCTCTAAGGGGGACTCCTACGAGCAGTACTTC. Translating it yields CASSSKGDSYEQYF.

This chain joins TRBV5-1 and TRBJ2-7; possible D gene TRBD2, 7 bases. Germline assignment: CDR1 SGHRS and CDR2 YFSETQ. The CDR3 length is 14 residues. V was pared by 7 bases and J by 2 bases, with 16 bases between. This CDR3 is CASGLDRLAYEQYF. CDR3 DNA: TGCGCCAGCGGACTAGACAGGTTAGCCTACGAGCAGTACTTC.

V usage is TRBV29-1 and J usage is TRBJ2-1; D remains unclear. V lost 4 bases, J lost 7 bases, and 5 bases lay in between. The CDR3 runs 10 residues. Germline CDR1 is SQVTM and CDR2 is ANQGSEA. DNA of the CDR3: TGCAGCGTTGGCGAGAATGAGCAGTTCTTC. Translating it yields CSVGENEQFF.

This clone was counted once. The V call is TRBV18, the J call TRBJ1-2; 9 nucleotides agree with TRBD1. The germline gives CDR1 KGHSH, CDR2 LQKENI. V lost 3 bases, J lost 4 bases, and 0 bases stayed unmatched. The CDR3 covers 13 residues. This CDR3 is CASSPTGGYGYTF. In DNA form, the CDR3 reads TGTGCCAGCTCACCGACAGGGGGCTATGGCTACACCTTC.

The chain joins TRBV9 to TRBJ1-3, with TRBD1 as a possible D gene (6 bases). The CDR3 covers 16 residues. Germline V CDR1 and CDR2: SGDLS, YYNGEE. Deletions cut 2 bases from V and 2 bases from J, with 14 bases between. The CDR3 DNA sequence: TGTGCCAGCAGCGTCTTCCCAGGGGAAACTGGAAACACCATATATTTT. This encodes CASSVFPGETGNTIYF.

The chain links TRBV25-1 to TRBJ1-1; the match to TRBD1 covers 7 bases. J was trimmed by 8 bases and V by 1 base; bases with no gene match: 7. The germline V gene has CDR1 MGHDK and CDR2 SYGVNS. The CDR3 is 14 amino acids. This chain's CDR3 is CASSELGGATEAFF. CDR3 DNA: TGTGCCAGCAGTGAATTAGGGGGCGCGACCGAAGCTTTCTTT.

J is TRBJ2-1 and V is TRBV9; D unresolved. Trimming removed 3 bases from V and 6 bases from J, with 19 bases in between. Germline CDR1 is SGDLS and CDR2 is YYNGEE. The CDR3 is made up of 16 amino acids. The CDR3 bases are TGTGCCAGCAGCGCAACCAGGCAGCAGAAGAGCAATGAGCAGTTCTTC. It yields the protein CASSATRQQKSNEQFF.

The DNA for the CDR3 is TGTGCCAGCAGCCAAGACCTTGGCGGGAGCTCCTACAATGAGCAGTTCTTC. It yields the protein CASSQDLGGSSYNEQFF. The chain couples TRBV4-2 to TRBJ2-1; TRBD2 agrees at 7 bases. J was trimmed by 0 bases and V by 0 bases; bases with no gene match: 5. Per germline, CDR1 LGHNA and CDR2 YNFKEQ. The CDR3 consists of 17 residues.

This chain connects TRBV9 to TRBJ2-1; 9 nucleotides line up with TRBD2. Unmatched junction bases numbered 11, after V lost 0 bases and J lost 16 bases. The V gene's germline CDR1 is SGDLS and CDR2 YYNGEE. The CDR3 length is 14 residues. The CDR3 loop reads CASSVDLAGIPEFF. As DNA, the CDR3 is TGTGCCAGCAGCGTAGATCTAGCGGGAATCCCGGAATTCTTC.

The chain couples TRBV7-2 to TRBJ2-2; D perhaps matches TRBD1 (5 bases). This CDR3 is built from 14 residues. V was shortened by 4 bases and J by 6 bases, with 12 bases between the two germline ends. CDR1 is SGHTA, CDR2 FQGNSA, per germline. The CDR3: CASSSDRTAGELFF. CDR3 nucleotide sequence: TGTGCCAGCAGCTCCGACAGAACCGCCGGGGAGCTGTTTTTT.

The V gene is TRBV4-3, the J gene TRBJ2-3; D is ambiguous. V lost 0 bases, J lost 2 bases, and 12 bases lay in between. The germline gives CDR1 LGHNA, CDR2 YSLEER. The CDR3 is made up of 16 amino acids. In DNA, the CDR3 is TGCGCCAGCAGCCAAGATCGGAGCACCCACACAGATACGCAGTATTTT. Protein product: CASSQDRSTHTDTQYF.

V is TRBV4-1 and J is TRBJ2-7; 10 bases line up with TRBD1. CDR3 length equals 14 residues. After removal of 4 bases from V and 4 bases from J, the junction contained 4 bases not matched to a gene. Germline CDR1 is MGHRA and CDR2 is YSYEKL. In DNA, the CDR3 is TGCGCCAGCAGCCGGGACAGGGGCCAGTACGAGCAGTACTTC. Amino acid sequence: CASSRDRGQYEQYF.

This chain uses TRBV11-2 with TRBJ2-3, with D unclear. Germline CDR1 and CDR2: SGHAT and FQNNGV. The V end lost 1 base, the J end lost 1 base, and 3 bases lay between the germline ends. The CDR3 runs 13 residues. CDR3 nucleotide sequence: TGTGCCAGCAGCTTAGCAGGCACAGATACGCAGTATTTT. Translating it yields CASSLAGTDTQYF.

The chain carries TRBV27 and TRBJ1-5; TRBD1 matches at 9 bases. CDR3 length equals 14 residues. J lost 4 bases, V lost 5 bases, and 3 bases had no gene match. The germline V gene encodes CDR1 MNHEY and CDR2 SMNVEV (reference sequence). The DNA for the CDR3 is TGTGCCAGCAGTCGGACAGGGGTAAATCAGCCCCAGCATTTT. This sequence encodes CASSRTGVNQPQHF.